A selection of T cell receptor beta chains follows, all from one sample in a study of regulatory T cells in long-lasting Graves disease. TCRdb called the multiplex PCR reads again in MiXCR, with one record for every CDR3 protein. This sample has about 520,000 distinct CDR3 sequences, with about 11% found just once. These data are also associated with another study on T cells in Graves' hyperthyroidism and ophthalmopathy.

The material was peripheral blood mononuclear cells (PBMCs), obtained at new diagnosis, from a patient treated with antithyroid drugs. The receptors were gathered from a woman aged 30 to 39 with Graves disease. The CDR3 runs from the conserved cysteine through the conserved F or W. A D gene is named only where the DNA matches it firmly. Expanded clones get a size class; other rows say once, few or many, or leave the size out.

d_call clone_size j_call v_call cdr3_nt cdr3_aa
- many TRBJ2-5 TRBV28 TGTGCCAGCAGTTTATACCCGAATCAAGAGACCCAGTACTTC CASSLYPNQETQYF
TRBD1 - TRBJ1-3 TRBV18 TGTGCCAGCTCAGTTAATCTGGGACAGCAAGAGCCCTCTGGAAACACCATATATTTT CASSVNLGQQEPSGNTIYF
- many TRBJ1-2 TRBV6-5 TGTGCCAGCAGTTCGACAGTAAACTATGGCTACACCTTC CASSSTVNYGYTF
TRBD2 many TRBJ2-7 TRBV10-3 TGTGCCATCAGTGACGCTAGCGGGATGTACGAGCAGTACTTC CAISDASGMYEQYF
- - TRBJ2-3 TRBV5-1 TGCGCCAGCAGCTTAAAAGAGAACACAGATACGCAGTATTTT CASSLKENTDTQYF
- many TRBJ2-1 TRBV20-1 TGCAGTGCTAGAGGTGTCGGAGGATTTATCAATGAGCAGTTCTTC CSARGVGGFINEQFF
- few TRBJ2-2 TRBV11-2 TGTGCCAGCAGCTCGTTGCCCTTCCCACCAGGGGAGCTGTTTTTT CASSSLPFPPGELFF
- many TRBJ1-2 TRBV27 TGTGCCAGCAGCCCCTGGGAAGACAGCTCGTATGGCTACACCTTC CASSPWEDSSYGYTF
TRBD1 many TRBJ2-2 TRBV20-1 TGCAGTGCTAAGGACTACAGGGGGGACACCGGGGAGCTGTTTTTT CSAKDYRGDTGELFF
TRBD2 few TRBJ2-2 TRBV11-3 TGTGCCAGCAGGAAACTAGCGGGGACGAACACCGGGGAGCTGTTTTTT CASRKLAGTNTGELFF
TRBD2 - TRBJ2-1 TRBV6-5 TGTGCCAGCAGTTACTCAGCGACTAGCGGGATTGGCTCCTACAATGAGCGGTTCTTC CASSYSATSGIGSYNERFF
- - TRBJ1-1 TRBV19 TGTGCCAGTAGCATAGGACGGGGCACTGAAGTTTTCTTT CASSIGRGTEVFF
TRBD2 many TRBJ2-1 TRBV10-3 TGTGCCATCAGCGCGGGACTAGCGGGTGACCCCCCGTACTTC CAISAGLAGDPPYF
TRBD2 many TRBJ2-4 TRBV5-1 TGCGCCAGCAGCTCAACCGGGACTAGCGACCTCGGCAAAAACATTCAGTACTTC CASSSTGTSDLGKNIQYF
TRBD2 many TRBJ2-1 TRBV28 TGTGCCAGCACGCTAGCGGGAGGGCTGACTGAAAATGAGCAGTTCTTC CASTLAGGLTENEQFF
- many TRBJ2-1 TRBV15 TGTGCCACCAGCCTCACCCCGCGGAGGGACAATGAGCAGTTCTTC CATSLTPRRDNEQFF
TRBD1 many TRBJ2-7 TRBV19 TGTGCCAGTAGTATGGACAGGGGGTACGAGCAGTACTTC CASSMDRGYEQYF
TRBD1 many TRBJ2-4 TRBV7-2 TGTGCCAGCAGCTTAGAAGGACAGGGATTAAACATTCAGTACTTC CASSLEGQGLNIQYF
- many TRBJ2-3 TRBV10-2 TGCGCCAGCACCACCAGGGACGGCGATACGCAGTATTTT CASTTRDGDTQYF
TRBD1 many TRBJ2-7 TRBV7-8 TGTGCCAGCAGCTTTGGGGGGACAGGGACCTACGAGCAGTACTTC CASSFGGTGTYEQYF
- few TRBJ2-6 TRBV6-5 TGTGCCAGCAGTTATGGGGGCTCCCTGGACGTCCTGACTTTC CASSYGGSLDVLTF
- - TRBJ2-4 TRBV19 TGTGCCAGTGAGGATCGTGGAGAAAACATTCAGTACTTC CASEDRGENIQYF
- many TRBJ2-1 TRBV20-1 TGCAGCGCTCGGGCTTCACTTAACAATGAGCAGTTCTTC CSARASLNNEQFF
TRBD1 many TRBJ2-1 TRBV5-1 TGCGCCAGCAGCTCCAACAGGGGTAATGAGCAGTTCTTC CASSSNRGNEQFF
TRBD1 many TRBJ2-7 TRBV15 TGTGCCACCAGCAGACGGGACAGGGTAAGCGAGCAGTACTTC CATSRRDRVSEQYF
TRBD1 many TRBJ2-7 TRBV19 TGTGCCAGTAGTCCCTCGACAGGGAGCTACGAGCAGTACTTC CASSPSTGSYEQYF
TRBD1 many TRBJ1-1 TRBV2 TGTGCCAACAGTGCGACAGGGATGAACACTGAAGCTTTCTTT CANSATGMNTEAFF
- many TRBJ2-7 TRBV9 TGTGCCAGCAGCCCCTTGGGAGACTTCAGCTCCTACGAGCAGTACTTC CASSPLGDFSSYEQYF
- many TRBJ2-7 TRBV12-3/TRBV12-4 TGTGCCAGCAGTTTCTCAGCGTCGAAACATTACGAGCAGTACTTC CASSFSASKHYEQYF
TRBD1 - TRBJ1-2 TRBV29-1 TGCAGCGTTGACACCGCCGCCGACAGGGCCTATGGCTACACCTTC CSVDTAADRAYGYTF
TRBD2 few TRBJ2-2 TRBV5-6 TGTGCCAGCAGCTTGGGACTAGCGGGTTCGGTGGGGGAGCTGTTTTTT CASSLGLAGSVGELFF
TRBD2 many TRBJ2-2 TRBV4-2 TGTGCCAGCAGCACAGGACTAGCGGGAAACACCGGGGAGCTGTTTTTT CASSTGLAGNTGELFF
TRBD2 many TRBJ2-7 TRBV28 TGTGCCAGCAGTTTTCCGAGTCGTTCTAGCGGGACCCTACTCTCCTACGAGCAGTACTTC CASSFPSRSSGTLLSYEQYF
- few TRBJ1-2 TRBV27 TGTGCCAGAAAATGTAATGGCTACACCTTC CARKCNGYTF
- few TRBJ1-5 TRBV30 TGTGCCTGGAGTTGGGGGGGGAGACAGCCCCAGCATTTT CAWSWGGRQPQHF
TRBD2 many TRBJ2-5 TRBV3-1 TGTGCCAGCAGCCAATGGACTAGCGGGAAATATGGAAAGACCCAGTACTTC CASSQWTSGKYGKTQYF
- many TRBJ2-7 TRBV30 TGTGCCTGGAGTGTACCCCTATACATCGACGAGCAGTACTTC CAWSVPLYIDEQYF
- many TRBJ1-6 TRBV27 TGTGCCAGCAGTTTGGGGGGCGCTGGTTCACCCCTCCACTTT CASSLGGAGSPLHF
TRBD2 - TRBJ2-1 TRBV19 TGTGCCAGTCGTCCTGGGCTAGCGGGAGTAAATGAGCAGTTCTTC CASRPGLAGVNEQFF
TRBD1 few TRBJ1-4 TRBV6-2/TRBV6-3 TGTGCCAGCAGTATCAGGACAGGCGCGAATGAAAAACTGTTTTTT CASSIRTGANEKLFF
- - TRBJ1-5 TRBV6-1 TGTGCCAGCACGAACAGCTTTAATCAGCCCCAGCATTTT CASTNSFNQPQHF